This is a list of T cell receptor beta chains from one sample in a study of neurological immune-mediated disorders. Each CDR3 protein is one row after TCRdb ran MiXCR on the 5' RACE reads. The profile shows roughly 38,000 distinct CDR3 sequences, less than 8.5% of them singletons. The sample taken for sequencing was PBMCs. Source of these receptors: a woman in her forties in good health. The CDR3 runs from the conserved cysteine through the conserved F or W. The D gene is left open where the match is weak. A clone size is listed for some rows: how often the clone was seen (once, few, many), or a class if it is expanded.

j_call: TRBJ2-1
v_call: TRBV20-1
d_call: TRBD1
clone_size: many
cdr3_nt: TGCAGTGCTTCACTACAGGGGTTAAGCTCCTACAATGAGCAGTTCTTC
cdr3_aa: CSASLQGLSSYNEQFF

j_call: TRBJ2-2
v_call: TRBV7-2
d_call: .
clone_size: many
cdr3_nt: TGTGCCAGCAGCTTAGGAGGCTTCGGGGAGCTGTTTTTT
cdr3_aa: CASSLGGFGELFF

j_call: TRBJ2-7
v_call: TRBV10-3
d_call: .
clone_size: many
cdr3_nt: TGTGCCATCCTACGGGACAAACCCTACGAGCAGTACTTC
cdr3_aa: CAILRDKPYEQYF

j_call: TRBJ1-2
v_call: TRBV30
d_call: .
clone_size: many
cdr3_nt: TGTGCCTGGAGTAGGAAGGGGAGCGGTCAGGGCGGCTACACCTTC
cdr3_aa: CAWSRKGSGQGGYTF

j_call: TRBJ2-3
v_call: TRBV3-1
d_call: TRBD2
clone_size: few
cdr3_nt: TGTGCCAGCAGCCACCTAGCGGGAGGATCAGATACGCAGTATTTT
cdr3_aa: CASSHLAGGSDTQYF

j_call: TRBJ2-1
v_call: TRBV7-9
d_call: TRBD1
clone_size: many
cdr3_nt: TGTGCCAGCAGCTCCCGGGACAGGGTCTACAATGAGCAGTTCTTC
cdr3_aa: CASSSRDRVYNEQFF

j_call: TRBJ2-1
v_call: TRBV2
d_call: TRBD2
clone_size: many
cdr3_nt: TGTGCCAGCAAAAGCGGGATTTCCTACAATGAGCAGTTCTTC
cdr3_aa: CASKSGISYNEQFF

j_call: TRBJ2-2
v_call: TRBV20-1
d_call: TRBD2
clone_size: many
cdr3_nt: TGCAGTGCTAGACGTGTCGGGACTAGCGGGCAGACCGGGGAGCTGTTTTTT
cdr3_aa: CSARRVGTSGQTGELFF

j_call: TRBJ2-2
v_call: TRBV7-7
d_call: .
clone_size: many
cdr3_nt: TGTGCCAGCAGTTTTGAGATGGCTTTCGGAACCGGGGAGCTGTTTTTT
cdr3_aa: CASSFEMAFGTGELFF

j_call: TRBJ2-1
v_call: TRBV3-1
d_call: TRBD2
clone_size: many
cdr3_nt: TGTGCCAGCAGCCAAGATAGCGGGGGGAGTTCCTACAATGAGCAGTTCTTC
cdr3_aa: CASSQDSGGSSYNEQFF

j_call: TRBJ1-5
v_call: TRBV12-3/TRBV12-4
d_call: TRBD1
clone_size: few
cdr3_nt: TGTGCCAGCAGTTTGGGACAGGGGGCGGATCAGCCCCAGCATTTT
cdr3_aa: CASSLGQGADQPQHF

j_call: TRBJ2-5
v_call: TRBV12-3/TRBV12-4
d_call: .
clone_size: many
cdr3_nt: TGTGCCAGCACCCGCCATGCCGCCCGGGGGACCCAGTACTTC
cdr3_aa: CASTRHAARGTQYF

j_call: TRBJ2-1
v_call: TRBV10-3
d_call: TRBD1
clone_size: many
cdr3_nt: TGTGCCATCAGTGGCTCGACAGGGGTTAACAATGAGCAGTTCTTC
cdr3_aa: CAISGSTGVNNEQFF

j_call: TRBJ1-4
v_call: TRBV7-9
d_call: .
clone_size: .
cdr3_nt: TGTGCCAGCAGCTCCTGGACAGTGCGAAATGAAATACTGTTTTTT
cdr3_aa: CASSSWTVRNEILFF

j_call: TRBJ1-6
v_call: TRBV15
d_call: .
clone_size: many
cdr3_nt: TGTGCCACCAGCGGAAAACAGGGCCCAATGGGCTCACCCCTCCACTTT
cdr3_aa: CATSGKQGPMGSPLHF

j_call: TRBJ2-2
v_call: TRBV28
d_call: .
clone_size: many
cdr3_nt: TGTGCCAGCAGTTCGCCGACCGGCCCGATCACCGGGGAGCTGTTTTTT
cdr3_aa: CASSSPTGPITGELFF

j_call: TRBJ2-4
v_call: TRBV7-9
d_call: .
clone_size: medium-sized
cdr3_nt: TGTGCCAGCAGCTTAGGCCGGGGACAAGACATTCAGTACTTC
cdr3_aa: CASSLGRGQDIQYF

j_call: TRBJ2-2
v_call: TRBV5-5
d_call: .
clone_size: many
cdr3_nt: TGTGCCAGCAGCAGGACAGACACCGGGGAGCTGTTTTTT
cdr3_aa: CASSRTDTGELFF

j_call: TRBJ1-1
v_call: TRBV3-1
d_call: TRBD1
clone_size: many
cdr3_nt: TGTGCCAGCAGCCTTAAGCTACAGGGGGCTTACACTGAAGCTTTCTTT
cdr3_aa: CASSLKLQGAYTEAFF

j_call: TRBJ1-4
v_call: TRBV24-1
d_call: TRBD1
clone_size: many
cdr3_nt: TGTGCCACCAGTGACCGGACAGGGGGTAGTGGAAAACTGTTTTTT
cdr3_aa: CATSDRTGGSGKLFF

j_call: TRBJ2-7
v_call: TRBV20-1
d_call: TRBD2
clone_size: many
cdr3_nt: TGCAGTGCTAGTAAGGGCGGGAGGGCCCTCTACGAGCAGTACTTC
cdr3_aa: CSASKGGRALYEQYF

j_call: TRBJ2-1
v_call: TRBV7-9
d_call: TRBD2
clone_size: many
cdr3_nt: TGTGCCAGCAGCTTAGTTGGACTAGCGGGAGCTGAGCAGTTCTTC
cdr3_aa: CASSLVGLAGAEQFF

j_call: TRBJ1-4
v_call: TRBV24-1
d_call: .
clone_size: many
cdr3_nt: TGTGCCACCAGTGACCCTACTGCCATAAATGAAAAACTGTTTTTT
cdr3_aa: CATSDPTAINEKLFF

j_call: TRBJ2-1
v_call: TRBV5-1
d_call: TRBD2
clone_size: many
cdr3_nt: TGCGCCAGCAGCGTGCTAGCGGGAGGTGGAGATGAGCAGTTCTTC
cdr3_aa: CASSVLAGGGDEQFF

j_call: TRBJ2-3
v_call: TRBV3-1
d_call: TRBD2
clone_size: many
cdr3_nt: TGTGCCAGCAGCCCCAAGGGCGGGGGGGTGAGAGATACGCAGTATTTT
cdr3_aa: CASSPKGGGVRDTQYF

j_call: TRBJ2-5
v_call: TRBV5-5
d_call: TRBD2
clone_size: many
cdr3_nt: TGTGCCAGCAGCTTGTACGGGGGGCAAGAGACCCAGTACTTC
cdr3_aa: CASSLYGGQETQYF

j_call: TRBJ2-1
v_call: TRBV12-3/TRBV12-4
d_call: .
clone_size: few
cdr3_nt: TGTGCCAGTAGTCTGACCCGGGATTACAATGAGCAGTTCTTC
cdr3_aa: CASSLTRDYNEQFF

j_call: TRBJ2-1
v_call: TRBV5-1
d_call: TRBD2
clone_size: many
cdr3_nt: TGCGCCAGCAGCTTGGCCAGGGCGGGGGGACCCAATGAGCAGTTCTTC
cdr3_aa: CASSLARAGGPNEQFF

j_call: TRBJ2-2
v_call: TRBV20-1
d_call: .
clone_size: many
cdr3_nt: TGCAGTGCTAGAGGCGTGGGCAACACCGGGGAGCTGTTTTTT
cdr3_aa: CSARGVGNTGELFF

j_call: TRBJ2-2
v_call: TRBV5-1
d_call: .
clone_size: .
cdr3_nt: TGCGCCAGCAGAAAAGTCTCCTGGGAGCTGTTTTTT
cdr3_aa: CASRKVSWELFF

j_call: TRBJ1-2
v_call: TRBV6-5
d_call: TRBD1
clone_size: many
cdr3_nt: TGTGCCAGCAGTTACCTCCCGGGACAGGACTGCACCTTC
cdr3_aa: CASSYLPGQDCTF

j_call: TRBJ1-5
v_call: TRBV10-3
d_call: TRBD1
clone_size: many
cdr3_nt: TGTGCCATCAGCGAGGGACAGGGGGAGAGAAATCAGCCCCAGCATTTT
cdr3_aa: CAISEGQGERNQPQHF

j_call: TRBJ2-1
v_call: TRBV4-1
d_call: TRBD2
clone_size: many
cdr3_nt: TGCGCCAGCAGCCAAGGGCTAGCGGGGGTTAATGAGCAGTTCTTC
cdr3_aa: CASSQGLAGVNEQFF

j_call: TRBJ2-1
v_call: TRBV10-3
d_call: TRBD1
clone_size: many
cdr3_nt: TGTGCCATCAGTCAAGAGACAGGGGCGTACAATGAGCAGTTCTTC
cdr3_aa: CAISQETGAYNEQFF

j_call: TRBJ2-1
v_call: TRBV7-2
d_call: TRBD2
clone_size: many
cdr3_nt: TGTGCCAGCAGCACCCCCCGCGGGGGAACCTACAATGAGCAGTTCTTC
cdr3_aa: CASSTPRGGTYNEQFF

j_call: TRBJ2-7
v_call: TRBV20-1
d_call: TRBD1
clone_size: many
cdr3_nt: TGCAGTGCTAGAGTCGGGACAGGGGTGCGTCTCGAGCAGTACTTC
cdr3_aa: CSARVGTGVRLEQYF

j_call: TRBJ2-1
v_call: TRBV29-1
d_call: .
clone_size: many
cdr3_nt: TGCAGCGTTGGAGGAAATGAGCAGTTCTTC
cdr3_aa: CSVGGNEQFF

j_call: TRBJ1-1
v_call: TRBV12-3/TRBV12-4
d_call: .
clone_size: many
cdr3_nt: TGTGCCAGCAGTCTTCTTAACACGGATCGGATTTTCTTT
cdr3_aa: CASSLLNTDRIFF

j_call: TRBJ1-1
v_call: TRBV5-1
d_call: .
clone_size: many
cdr3_nt: TGCGCCAGCAGCGGTCCAGAGGGGTTAAACACTGAAGCTTTCTTT
cdr3_aa: CASSGPEGLNTEAFF

j_call: TRBJ2-1
v_call: TRBV10-3
d_call: TRBD2
clone_size: many
cdr3_nt: TGTGCCATCAGTTCCATAGCGGGAGGACCTGGTAATGAGCAGTTCTTC
cdr3_aa: CAISSIAGGPGNEQFF

j_call: TRBJ1-1
v_call: TRBV7-8
d_call: .
clone_size: many
cdr3_nt: TGTGCCAGCAGCTTAGCAAAAGGACAGACGAACACTGAAGCTTTCTTT
cdr3_aa: CASSLAKGQTNTEAFF

j_call: TRBJ2-1
v_call: TRBV12-3/TRBV12-4
d_call: .
clone_size: many
cdr3_nt: TGTGCCAGCAGTTCCTGGGAGGGGGGAAATGAGCAGTTCTTC
cdr3_aa: CASSSWEGGNEQFF

j_call: TRBJ2-1
v_call: TRBV5-1
d_call: .
clone_size: many
cdr3_nt: TGCGCCAGCAGCTTGGAGGGGTCAGCCTCGTCCTACAATGAGCAGTTCTTC
cdr3_aa: CASSLEGSASSYNEQFF

j_call: TRBJ2-2
v_call: TRBV29-1
d_call: .
clone_size: medium-sized
cdr3_nt: TGCAGCGTTCTCTTCGTGAGGGAAACCGGGGAGCTGTTTTTT
cdr3_aa: CSVLFVRETGELFF

j_call: TRBJ2-2
v_call: TRBV20-1
d_call: TRBD2
clone_size: many
cdr3_nt: TGCAGTGCTAAGGATCCAGCGGGAGCCACCGGGGAGCTGTTTTTT
cdr3_aa: CSAKDPAGATGELFF

j_call: TRBJ1-5
v_call: TRBV2
d_call: .
clone_size: many
cdr3_nt: TGTGCCAGCAAAGGGACGAGCAATCAGCCCCAGCATTTT
cdr3_aa: CASKGTSNQPQHF

j_call: TRBJ1-1
v_call: TRBV5-1
d_call: .
clone_size: many
cdr3_nt: TGCGCCAGCAGCCCGATCCAGGTTCCCACTGAAGCTTTCTTT
cdr3_aa: CASSPIQVPTEAFF

j_call: TRBJ2-3
v_call: TRBV27
d_call: TRBD2
clone_size: many
cdr3_nt: TGTGCCAGCAGTTTGGTGGCGGGGGGCGAATCCACAGATACGCAGTATTTT
cdr3_aa: CASSLVAGGESTDTQYF

j_call: TRBJ2-7
v_call: TRBV4-2
d_call: TRBD2
clone_size: many
cdr3_nt: TGTGCCAGCAGCCACCGCGGTAGCGGGGACGAGCAGTACTTC
cdr3_aa: CASSHRGSGDEQYF

j_call: TRBJ1-3
v_call: TRBV12-3/TRBV12-4
d_call: .
clone_size: many
cdr3_nt: TGTGCCAGCAGTTTAGTGCAAGGGACTGGAAACACCATATATTTT
cdr3_aa: CASSLVQGTGNTIYF

j_call: TRBJ1-2
v_call: TRBV20-1
d_call: TRBD1
clone_size: many
cdr3_nt: TGCAGTGCTGCCACTCGGGGACAGGGAAACTATGGCTACACCTTC
cdr3_aa: CSAATRGQGNYGYTF

j_call: TRBJ1-2
v_call: TRBV13
d_call: .
clone_size: many
cdr3_nt: TGTGCCAGCAGCTTAGGCCTCGGGTGGGGCTACACCTTC
cdr3_aa: CASSLGLGWGYTF

j_call: TRBJ2-1
v_call: TRBV5-6
d_call: TRBD2
clone_size: many
cdr3_nt: TGTGCCAGCAGCTTGGCGGGACTACCAGGCAATGAGCAGTTCTTC
cdr3_aa: CASSLAGLPGNEQFF

j_call: TRBJ2-5
v_call: TRBV6-6
d_call: .
clone_size: many
cdr3_nt: TGTGCCAGCAGTTACTCGATCCAAGAGACCCAGTACTTC
cdr3_aa: CASSYSIQETQYF

j_call: TRBJ2-7
v_call: TRBV20-1
d_call: .
clone_size: many
cdr3_nt: TGCAGTGCTAGCGACAGCAATTACGAGCAGTACTTC
cdr3_aa: CSASDSNYEQYF